This TCR beta chain was identified during a study of cytomegalovirus exposure and HLA in healthy donors. This clone was seen a single time. 60 Vbeta and 13 Jbeta primers were used in PCR. Repertoires were generated with immunoSEQ multiplex PCR, while TCRdb's copy carries only in-frame clones and drops some. Of 120,000 to 150,000 clones listed, 64% were seen once; the top ten hold roughly 3.1%. Input material: PBMCs. The TCR was taken from a woman between 25 and 40 years old in good health and CMV-seropositive.

CDR3 coding DNA: TGCGCCAGCAGCCAAGTCAGGGCAATAGGTCAGCCCCAGCATTTT. The encoded protein is CASSQVRAIGQPQHF. This rearrangement joins TRBV4-1 to TRBJ1-5; perhaps TRBD1 as D (5 bases). This CDR3 is built from 15 residues. V lost 1 base, J lost 6 bases, and 13 bases lay in between. Germline lookup yields CDR1 MGHRA and CDR2 YSYEKL.